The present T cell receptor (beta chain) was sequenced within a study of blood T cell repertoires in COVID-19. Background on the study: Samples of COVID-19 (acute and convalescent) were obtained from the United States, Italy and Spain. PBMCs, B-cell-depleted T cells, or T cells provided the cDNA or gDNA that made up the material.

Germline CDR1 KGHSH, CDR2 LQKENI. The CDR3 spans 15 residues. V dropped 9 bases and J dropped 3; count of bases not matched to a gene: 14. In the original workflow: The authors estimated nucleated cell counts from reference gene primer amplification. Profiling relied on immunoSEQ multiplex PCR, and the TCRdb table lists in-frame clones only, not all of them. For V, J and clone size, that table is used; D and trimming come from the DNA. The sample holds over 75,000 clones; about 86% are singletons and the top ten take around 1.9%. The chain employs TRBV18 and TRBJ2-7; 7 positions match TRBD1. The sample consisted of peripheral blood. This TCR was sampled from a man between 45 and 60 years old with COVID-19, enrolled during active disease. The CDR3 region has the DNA TGTGCCAGTTCCCAACACCCGGGACAGAGCTACGAGCAGTACTTC. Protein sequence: CASSQHPGQSYEQYF.